The subject of this entry is one T cell receptor beta chain. This sample was taken from a study of blood T cell repertoires in COVID-19. The CDR3 length is 15 residues. Germline V gives CDR1 MNHEY, CDR2 SMNVEV (reference sequence). V gave up 5 bases and J gave up 5 bases; unmatched junction bases: 4. The protocol was immunoSEQ multiplex PCR, while the TCRdb copy is restricted to in-frame clones and leaves out a portion. The repertoire includes hundreds of thousands of clones, 81% of them detected once, and roughly 7.9% sits in the top ten. The sequenced sample consisted of peripheral blood. This TCR derives from an elderly woman with acute or convalescent COVID-19. The chain recombines TRBV27 with TRBJ1-6, with 9 bases lining up with TRBD1. CDR3 amino acids: CASSAGDRDNSPLHF. Here the CDR3 DNA reads TGTGCCAGCAGTGCCGGGGACAGGGATAATTCACCCCTCCACTTT.